Only a few counts were recorded for the clone carrying this T cell receptor (beta chain). This sample is drawn from a study of identical twins. This CDR3 is built from 13 residues. The germline CDR1 and CDR2 sequences are ENHRY and SYGVKD. Trimming cost V 4 bases and J 4 bases, with 8 bases left between them. Unique molecular identifiers were in the cDNA, with template-switch universal primer binding. TCRdb fed the 5' RACE reads into MiXCR, producing one record per CDR3 protein. The sample comprises roughly 700,000 distinct CDR3 sequences, around 8.3% of which are singletons, and approximately 0.96% rests with the top ten. The same data also went into a second study, on yellow fever vaccine responses in identical twins. That investigation notes: Each twin's T cell response to the vaccine was reported to look partly convergent and partly personalized.

Sequencing was performed on PBMCs. The chain links TRBV10-3 to TRBJ2-1; D gene unclear. The TCR originated in a woman under 30 in good health. The CDR3 is CAISGTPYNEQFF. DNA of the CDR3: TGTGCCATCAGTGGGACCCCATACAATGAGCAGTTCTTC.